This T cell receptor beta chain stems from a study of CD8 T cells in Susac syndrome. CDR1 is MDHEN, CDR2 SYDVKM, per germline. The CDR3 contains 14 residues. With 7 bases removed from V and 7 bases from J, the gap between germline ends came to 20 bases. RNA totalling about 0.5 to 1 ug underwent reverse transcription with random hexamers. One entry per CDR3 protein results from TCRdb running MiXCR on the immunoSEQ multiplex PCR reads. The top ten clones hold approximately 0.3% of a sample with about 100,000 distinct CDR3 sequences, 95% of them seen once. The authors sequenced TCR beta from blood CD8+ and CD4+ T cells. Patients with Susac syndrome met diagnostic criteria that were recently defined for definite or probable disease. FACS was used to enrich TEMRA cells, whereas the CD8+ and CD4+ T cells were obtained by negative isolation.

This chain links TRBV28 with TRBJ2-7; D is tentatively TRBD1 or TRBD2 (7 bases each). This clonotype originated in a human donor with Susac syndrome. The specimen sequenced was CD8+ T cells from PBMCs. The CDR3 is CASTLRGGLREQYF. The CDR3, as DNA: TGTGCCAGCACCCTCAGGGGGGGCTTGAGGGAGCAGTACTTC.